This TCR beta chain derives from a study of T cell changes during pregnancy in multiple sclerosis. Sequencing was performed with immunoSEQ multiplex PCR; in TCRdb, only in-frame clones are kept and a portion is missing. The table records roughly 38,000 clones, about 93% of them present only once. V dropped 0 bases and J dropped 7; count of bases not matched to a gene: 7. CDR1 is SGDLS and CDR2 is YYNGEE in the germline V gene. The CDR3 covers 15 residues. The receptor comes from a female donor with multiple sclerosis, enrolled in a pregnancy study. The J gene is TRBJ2-1, the V gene TRBV9, with 7 bases matching TRBD1. Specimen: CD4+ T cells from peripheral blood mononuclear cells, collected in the third trimester of pregnancy. This CDR3 reads CASSVGARGTNEQFF. In DNA, the CDR3 is TGTGCCAGCAGCGTAGGCGCCAGGGGGACGAATGAGCAGTTCTTC.